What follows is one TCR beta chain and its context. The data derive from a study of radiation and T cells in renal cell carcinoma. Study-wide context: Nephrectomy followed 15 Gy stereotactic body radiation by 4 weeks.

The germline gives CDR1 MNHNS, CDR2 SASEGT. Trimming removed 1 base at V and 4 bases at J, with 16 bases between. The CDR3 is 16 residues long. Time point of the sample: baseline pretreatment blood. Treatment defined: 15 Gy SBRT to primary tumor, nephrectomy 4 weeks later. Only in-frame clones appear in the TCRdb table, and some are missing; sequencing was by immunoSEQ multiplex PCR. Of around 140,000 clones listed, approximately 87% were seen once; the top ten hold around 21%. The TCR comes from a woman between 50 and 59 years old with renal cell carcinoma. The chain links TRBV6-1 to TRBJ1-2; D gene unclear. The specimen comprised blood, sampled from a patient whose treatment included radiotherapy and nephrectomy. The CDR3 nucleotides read TGTGCCAGCAGTGAAGACCAGCGGGGTTATGGCTATGGCTACACCTTC. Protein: CASSEDQRGYGYGYTF.